This TCR beta chain originates from a study of T cell responses to AZD1222 COVID-19 vaccine. The study's findings and limits: Repertoires in all cases were sampled only once the peak T cell response had passed. At study baseline, merely several AZD1222 recipients were seropositive. Donors in the cohort were predominantly white British and more often female, and clonal diversity was possibly underestimated. Spike-specific TCR breadth and depth were elevated following two AZD1222 doses.

There are 16 residues in the CDR3. Trimming pared 6 bases from V and 8 bases from J, leaving 25 bases between. Germline values: CDR1 MDHEN, CDR2 SYDVKM. Concerning this clone itself: The antigen remains undetermined.

TCRdb's table, derived via immunoSEQ multiplex PCR, lists solely in-frame clones and lacks some. Here the sample spans 200,000 to 250,000 clones, around 94% being singletons. Here the sequenced sample was peripheral blood, taken 28 days after the second dose of the MenACWY control vaccine. The chain combines TRBV28 with TRBJ1-1; D might be TRBD1 (5 bases). This clonotype was sampled from an adult who received the MenACWY meningococcal vaccine as a control. The CDR3 sequence is CASSLGGVTAPGEAFF. CDR3 in DNA: TGTGCCAGCAGCCTGGGGGGAGTGACGGCCCCCGGAGAAGCTTTCTTT.